The rows below give T cell receptor beta chains drawn from one sample of a study of blood T cell repertoires in COVID-19. Method: immunoSEQ multiplex PCR; TCRdb's copy keeps in-frame clones and lacks some. Among under 350,000 clones, more than 75% were seen once, and the ten largest hold 1% to 1.5%. The source material was peripheral blood. The receptors were sampled from a man in his 70s with acute or convalescent COVID-19. CDR3s include the opening cysteine and the closing phenylalanine or tryptophan. The D gene is left open where the match is weak. A row's size may be missing; if present it is once, few, many or a size class.

cdr3_aa,cdr3_nt,clone_size,j_call,v_call,d_call
CASSSDWGADTQYF,TGTGCCAGCAGCTCGGACTGGGGGGCAGATACGCAGTATTTT,.,TRBJ2-3,TRBV7-2,.
CASSLDRYYEQYF,TGTGCCAGCAGCCTAGACAGGTACTACGAGCAGTACTTC,.,TRBJ2-7,TRBV5-4,.
CASSLHASGLSYEQYF,TGTGCCAGCAGCTTACACGCAAGCGGGCTTTCCTACGAGCAGTACTTC,.,TRBJ2-7,TRBV7-2,.
CASRAAGSAGEQYF,TGTGCCAGCAGGGCGGCGGGATCAGCGGGCGAGCAGTACTTC,.,TRBJ2-7,TRBV27,.
CASSLEAATTYEQYF,TGCGCCAGCAGCTTGGAGGCAGCCACTACCTACGAGCAGTACTTC,.,TRBJ2-7,TRBV5-1,.
CAISPTGGITEAFF,TGTGCCATCAGTCCCACAGGGGGGATAACTGAAGCTTTCTTT,once,TRBJ1-1,TRBV10-3,TRBD1
CASRHKAPQGAGTEAFF,TGTGCCAGCAGGCACAAAGCACCACAGGGGGCGGGCACTGAAGCTTTCTTT,.,TRBJ1-1,TRBV3-1/TRBV3-2,TRBD1
CASSWGTSGHNEQFF,TGTGCCAGCAGCTGGGGGACTAGCGGACACAATGAGCAGTTCTTC,.,TRBJ2-1,TRBV5-6,TRBD2
CASRGQGIDQPQHF,TGTGCCAGTAGGGGACAGGGGATTGATCAGCCCCAGCATTTT,.,TRBJ1-5,TRBV19,TRBD1
CASSPAGGPYNEQFF,TGTGCCAGCAGTCCAGCGGGGGGGCCCTACAATGAGCAGTTCTTC,.,TRBJ2-1,TRBV27,TRBD2
CAWSTQGPYGYTF,TGTGCCTGGAGTACGCAGGGGCCCTATGGCTACACCTTC,few,TRBJ1-2,TRBV30,.
CASSSPGGPHLNQPQHF,TGTGCCAGCTCGAGTCCAGGGGGCCCTCATCTAAATCAGCCCCAGCATTTT,once,TRBJ1-5,TRBV18,TRBD1
CASSPTGTGARNTEAFF,TGTGCCAGCAGTCCAACCGGGACAGGGGCGAGGAACACTGAAGCTTTCTTT,.,TRBJ1-1,TRBV2,TRBD1
CASTPGSVPNYGYTF,TGTGCCAGCACCCCGGGTTCGGTTCCTAACTATGGCTACACCTTC,.,TRBJ1-2,TRBV5-4,.
CASSHPTGHGYTF,TGTGCCAGCAGCCACCCGACAGGGCATGGCTACACCTTC,.,TRBJ1-2,TRBV7-2,TRBD1
CASSQTGGGSYEQYF,TGTGCCAGCAGTCAGACAGGGGGCGGGTCCTACGAGCAGTACTTC,.,TRBJ2-7,TRBV6-2/TRBV6-3,TRBD1
CASSLGLSDTDTQYF,TGTGCCAGCAGCTTAGGTCTTAGCGACACAGATACGCAGTATTTT,.,TRBJ2-3,TRBV7-2,.
CASSPPGREETQYF,TGTGCCAGCTCACCACCGGGGCGAGAGGAGACCCAGTACTTC,.,TRBJ2-5,TRBV18,.
CASSPGIGGRNSPLHF,TGTGCCAGCTCACCCGGTATTGGGGGCCGGAATTCACCCCTCCACTTT,.,TRBJ1-6,TRBV18,.
CASSEFGTSGRDTQYF,TGTGCCAGCAGTGAATTTGGGACTAGCGGGAGAGATACGCAGTATTTT,.,TRBJ2-3,TRBV2,TRBD2
CASSSPGLIYNEQFF,TGTGCCAGCAGTTCGCCGGGACTAATCTACAATGAGCAGTTCTTC,.,TRBJ2-1,TRBV6-5,TRBD2
CASSIPTGNEQFF,TGTGCCAGTAGTATCCCCACAGGGAATGAGCAGTTCTTC,.,TRBJ2-1,TRBV19,.
CASSSRDRGPDTQYF,TGTGCCAGCAGCAGCCGGGACAGGGGCCCAGATACGCAGTATTTT,.,TRBJ2-3,TRBV3-1/TRBV3-2,TRBD1
CASSQIGLAGGPYEQYF,TGCGCCAGCAGCCAAATCGGACTAGCGGGCGGCCCCTACGAGCAGTACTTC,.,TRBJ2-7,TRBV4-3,TRBD2
CAISDGVNYGYTF,TGTGCCATCAGTGACGGGGTCAACTATGGCTACACCTTC,.,TRBJ1-2,TRBV10-3,.
CSVRAGGTQYF,TGCAGTGTACGGGCGGGGGGTACGCAGTATTTT,.,TRBJ2-3,TRBV20-1,TRBD2